This T cell receptor (beta chain) originates from a study of shared clonotypes between healthy human individuals. Profiling relied on immunoSEQ multiplex PCR, and the TCRdb table lists in-frame clones only, not all of them. The sample includes roughly 2.2 million clones, 92% of them seen just once. Germline V gene data show CDR1 as MDHEN and CDR2 as SYDVKM. The CDR3 is made up of 13 amino acids. The germline V and J ends were trimmed by 7 bases and 2 bases, with 12 bases remaining between them. The sequenced sample consisted of naive CD4+ T cells from PBMCs. The subset is: CD45RA+ positively selected. The TCR sequence derives from a man between 18 and 35 years old in good health. Some clones in this sample may be carry-over from other donors' samples. The chain links TRBV28 to TRBJ2-7; D remains unclear. Here the CDR3 DNA reads TGTGCCAGCAACCCGACCGGGCCCTACGAGCAGTACTTC. Residues: CASNPTGPYEQYF.